Here is one TCR beta chain with its context. Its specificity is unknown. As for the donors, each was a healthy bone marrow donor. The sample is drawn from a study of cytomegalovirus exposure and HLA in healthy donors. Points from the study as a whole: Sequencing depth roughly uniform across donors was assumed in presence/absence analyses.

PCR was performed using 60 Vbeta and 13 Jbeta primers. Under the authors' procedure: A later analysis counted 65 million to 95 million unique TCR beta chains, 9.5 million to 13 million shared. Assay used: immunoSEQ multiplex PCR; TCRdb lists only in-frame clones, some missing. That table supplies the V and J calls and clone size; D and trimming were determined from the DNA. The data contain over 150,000 clones, 80% of them singletons. Trimming removed 0 bases at V and 1 base at J, with 13 bases between. In germline, CDR1 is SGHRS, CDR2 YFSETQ. The CDR3 spans 16 residues. The sequenced sample was PBMCs. V is TRBV5-1 and J is TRBJ2-5, with D tentatively TRBD2 (6 bases). This TCR derives from a man in his thirties or forties in good health and CMV-seronegative. CDR3 bases: TGCGCCAGCAGCTTGGCCGGGGGAGGTCTCCAAGAGACCCAGTACTTC. It codes for CASSLAGGGLQETQYF.